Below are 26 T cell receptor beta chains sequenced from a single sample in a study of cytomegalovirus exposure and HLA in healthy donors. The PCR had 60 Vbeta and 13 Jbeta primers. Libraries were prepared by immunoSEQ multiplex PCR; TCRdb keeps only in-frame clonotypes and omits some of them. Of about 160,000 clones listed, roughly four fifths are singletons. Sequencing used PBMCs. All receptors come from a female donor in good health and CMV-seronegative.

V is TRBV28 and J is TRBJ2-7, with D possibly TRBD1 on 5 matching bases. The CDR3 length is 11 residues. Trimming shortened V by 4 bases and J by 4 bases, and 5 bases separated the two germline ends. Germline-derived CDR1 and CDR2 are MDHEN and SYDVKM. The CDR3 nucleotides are TGTGCCAGCAGTTCAGGGTACGAGCAGTACTTC. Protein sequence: CASSSGYEQYF. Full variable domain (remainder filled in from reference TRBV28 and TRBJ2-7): DVKVTQSSRYLVKRTGEKVFLECVQDMDHENMFWYRQDPGLGLRLIYFSYDVKMKEKGDIPEGYSVSREKKERFSLILESASTNQTSMYLCASSSGYEQYFGPGTRLTVT.

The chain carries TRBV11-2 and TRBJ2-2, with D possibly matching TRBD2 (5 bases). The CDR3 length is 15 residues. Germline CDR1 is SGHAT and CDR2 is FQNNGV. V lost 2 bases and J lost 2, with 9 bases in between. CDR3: CASSLLASNTGELFF. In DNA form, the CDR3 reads TGTGCCAGCAGCTTACTAGCTTCTAACACCGGGGAGCTGTTTTTT.

The CDR3 DNA sequence: TGTGCCATGGCAGGGGGTCTGACCTACGAGCAGTACTTC. This sequence encodes CAMAGGLTYEQYF. V is TRBV10-3 and J is TRBJ2-7; 7 positions match TRBD1. Germline CDR1 ENHRY, CDR2 SYGVKD. V dropped 9 bases and J dropped 2; count of bases not matched to a gene: 7. This CDR3 comprises 13 residues.

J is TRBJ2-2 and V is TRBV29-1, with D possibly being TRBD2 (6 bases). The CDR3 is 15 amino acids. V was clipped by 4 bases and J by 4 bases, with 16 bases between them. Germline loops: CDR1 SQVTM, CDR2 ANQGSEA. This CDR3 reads CSVVGPGVTTGELFF. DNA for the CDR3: TGCAGCGTTGTGGGTCCGGGGGTGACCACCGGGGAGCTGTTTTTT.

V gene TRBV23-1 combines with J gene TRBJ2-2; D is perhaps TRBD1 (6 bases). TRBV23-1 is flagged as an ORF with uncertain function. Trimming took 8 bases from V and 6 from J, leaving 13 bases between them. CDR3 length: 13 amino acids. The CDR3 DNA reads TGCGCCAGCTATAAACAGGGAGCCGGGGAGCTGTTTTTT. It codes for CASYKQGAGELFF.

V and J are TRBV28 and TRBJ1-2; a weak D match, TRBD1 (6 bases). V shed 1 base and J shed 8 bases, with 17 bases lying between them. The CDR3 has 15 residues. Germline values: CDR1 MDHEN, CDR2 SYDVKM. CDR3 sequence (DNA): TGTGCCAGCAGTTTATTAGCAGGGGCCATAGGGGGCTACACCTTC. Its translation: CASSLLAGAIGGYTF.

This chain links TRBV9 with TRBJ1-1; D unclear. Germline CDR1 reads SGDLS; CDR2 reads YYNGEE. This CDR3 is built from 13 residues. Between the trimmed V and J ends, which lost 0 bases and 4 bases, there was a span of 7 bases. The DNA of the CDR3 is TGTGCCAGCAGCGTAGCTTTATCCACTGAAGCTTTCTTT. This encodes CASSVALSTEAFF.

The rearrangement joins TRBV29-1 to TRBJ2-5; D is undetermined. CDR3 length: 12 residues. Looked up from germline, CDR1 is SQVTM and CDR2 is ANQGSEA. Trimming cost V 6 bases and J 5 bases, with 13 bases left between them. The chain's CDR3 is CSVAPTGETQYF. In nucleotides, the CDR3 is TGCAGCGTCGCTCCCACCGGGGAGACCCAGTACTTC. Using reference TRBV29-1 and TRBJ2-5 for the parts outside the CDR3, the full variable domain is SAVISQKPSRDICQRGTSLTIQCQVDSQVTMMFWYRQQPGQSLTLIATANQGSEATYESGFVIDKFPISRPNLTFSTLTVSNMSPEDSSIYLCSVAPTGETQYFGPGTRLLVL.

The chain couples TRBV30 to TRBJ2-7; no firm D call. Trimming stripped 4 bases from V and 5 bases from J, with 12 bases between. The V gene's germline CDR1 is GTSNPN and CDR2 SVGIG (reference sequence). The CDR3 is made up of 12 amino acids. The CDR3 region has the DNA TGTGCCTGGAACGGTCCGGTCGACGAGCAGTACTTC. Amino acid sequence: CAWNGPVDEQYF.

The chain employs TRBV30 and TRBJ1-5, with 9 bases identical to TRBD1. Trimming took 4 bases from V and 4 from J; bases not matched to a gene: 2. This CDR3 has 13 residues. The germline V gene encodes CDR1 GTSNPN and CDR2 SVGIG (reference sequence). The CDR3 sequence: CAWNGQGNQPQHF. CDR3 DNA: TGTGCCTGGAATGGACAGGGGAATCAGCCCCAGCATTTT.

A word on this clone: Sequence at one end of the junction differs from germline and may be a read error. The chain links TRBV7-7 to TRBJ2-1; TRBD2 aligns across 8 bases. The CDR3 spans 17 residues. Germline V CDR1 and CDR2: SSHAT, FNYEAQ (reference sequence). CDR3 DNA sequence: TGTGCTAGCAGCTCGAGCGGGGGCCCTCTTCCCTCCAATGAGCAGTTCTTC. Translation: CASSSSGGPLPSNEQFF.

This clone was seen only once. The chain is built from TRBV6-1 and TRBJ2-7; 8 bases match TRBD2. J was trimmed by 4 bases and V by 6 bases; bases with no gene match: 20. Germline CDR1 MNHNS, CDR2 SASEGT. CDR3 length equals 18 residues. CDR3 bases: TGTGCCAGCAGCGAAACTCGGGGGGGCGGACGGGGGAGGTACGAGCAGTACTTC. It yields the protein CASSETRGGGRGRYEQYF.

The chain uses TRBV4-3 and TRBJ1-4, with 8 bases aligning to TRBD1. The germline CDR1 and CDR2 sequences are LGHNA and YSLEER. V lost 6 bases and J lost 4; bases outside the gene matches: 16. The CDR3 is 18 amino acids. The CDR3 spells CASRPAQGAVSRNEKLFF. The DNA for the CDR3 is TGCGCCAGCAGACCCGCCCAGGGGGCAGTAAGTCGTAATGAAAAACTGTTTTTT.

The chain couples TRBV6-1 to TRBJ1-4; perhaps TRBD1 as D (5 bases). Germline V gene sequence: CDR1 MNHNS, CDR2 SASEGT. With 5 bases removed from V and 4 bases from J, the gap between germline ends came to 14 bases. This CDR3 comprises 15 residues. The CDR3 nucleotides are TGTGCCAGCAGTCCCCCTGGACAACTTAATGAAAAACTGTTTTTT. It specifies CASSPPGQLNEKLFF.

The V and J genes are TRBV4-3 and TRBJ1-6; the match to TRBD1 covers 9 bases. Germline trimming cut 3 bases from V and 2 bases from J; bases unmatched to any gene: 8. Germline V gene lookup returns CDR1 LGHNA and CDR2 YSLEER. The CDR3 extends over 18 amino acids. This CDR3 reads CASSHNGDREPYNSPLHF. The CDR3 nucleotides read TGCGCCAGCAGCCACAATGGGGACAGGGAGCCCTATAATTCACCCCTCCACTTT.

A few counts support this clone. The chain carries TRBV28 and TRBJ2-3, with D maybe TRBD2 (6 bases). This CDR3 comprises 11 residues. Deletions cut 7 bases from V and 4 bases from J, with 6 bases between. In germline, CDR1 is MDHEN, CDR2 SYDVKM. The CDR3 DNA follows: TGTGCCAGCACGGGAGCAGATACGCAGTATTTT. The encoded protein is CASTGADTQYF. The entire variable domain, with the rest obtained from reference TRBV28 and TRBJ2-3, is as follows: DVKVTQSSRYLVKRTGEKVFLECVQDMDHENMFWYRQDPGLGLRLIYFSYDVKMKEKGDIPEGYSVSREKKERFSLILESASTNQTSMYLCASTGADTQYFGPGTRLTVL.

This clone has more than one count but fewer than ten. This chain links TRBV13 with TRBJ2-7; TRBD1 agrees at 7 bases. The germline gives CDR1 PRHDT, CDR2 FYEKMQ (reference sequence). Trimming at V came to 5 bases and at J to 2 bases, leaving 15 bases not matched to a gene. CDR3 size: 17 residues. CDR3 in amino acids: CASSIHRRQGIPYEQYF. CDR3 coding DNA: TGTGCCAGCAGCATCCACCGGCGACAGGGTATCCCCTACGAGCAGTACTTC.

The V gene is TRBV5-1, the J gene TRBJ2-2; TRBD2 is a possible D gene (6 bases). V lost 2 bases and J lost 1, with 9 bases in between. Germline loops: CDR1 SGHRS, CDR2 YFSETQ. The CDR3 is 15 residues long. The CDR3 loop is CASSFGTLNTGELFF. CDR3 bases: TGCGCCAGCAGCTTCGGGACTTTGAACACCGGGGAGCTGTTTTTT.

The CDR3 region is CASSLKSATVDNEQFF. The CDR3 DNA reads TGTGCCAGCAGCTTAAAGTCTGCGACAGTCGACAATGAGCAGTTCTTC. This chain uses TRBV7-9 with TRBJ2-1; TRBD1 is a possible D gene (5 bases). CDR1 is SEHNR and CDR2 is FQNEAQ in the germline V gene (reference sequence). The V gene lost 2 bases and the J gene lost 5 bases, with 16 bases spanning the gap. The CDR3 consists of 16 residues.

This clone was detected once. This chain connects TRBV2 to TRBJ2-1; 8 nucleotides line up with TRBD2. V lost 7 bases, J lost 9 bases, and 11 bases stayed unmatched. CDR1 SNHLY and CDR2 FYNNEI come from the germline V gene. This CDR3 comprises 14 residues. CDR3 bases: TGTGCCAGCACTCCTGGGCGGGGGGCATTTGAGCAGTTCTTC. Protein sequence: CASTPGRGAFEQFF.

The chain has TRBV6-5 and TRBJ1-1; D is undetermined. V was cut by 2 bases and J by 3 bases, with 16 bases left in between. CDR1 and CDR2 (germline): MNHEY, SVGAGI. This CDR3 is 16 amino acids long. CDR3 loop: CASSYASAPRDTEAFF. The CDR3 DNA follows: TGTGCCAGCAGTTACGCCTCAGCACCCCGGGACACTGAAGCTTTCTTT.

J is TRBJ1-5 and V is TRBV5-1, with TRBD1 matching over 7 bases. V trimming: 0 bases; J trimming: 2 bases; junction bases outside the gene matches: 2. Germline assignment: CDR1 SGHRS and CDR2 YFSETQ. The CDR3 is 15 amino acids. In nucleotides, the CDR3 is TGCGCCAGCAGCTTGGAGGGGGCAGGCAATCAGCCCCAGCATTTT. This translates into CASSLEGAGNQPQHF.

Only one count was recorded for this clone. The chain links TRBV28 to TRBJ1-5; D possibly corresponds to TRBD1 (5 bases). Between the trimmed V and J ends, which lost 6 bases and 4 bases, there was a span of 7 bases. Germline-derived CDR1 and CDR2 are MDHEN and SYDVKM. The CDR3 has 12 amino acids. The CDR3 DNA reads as TGTGCCAGCAGCCAGGGTAATCAGCCCCAGCATTTT. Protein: CASSQGNQPQHF.

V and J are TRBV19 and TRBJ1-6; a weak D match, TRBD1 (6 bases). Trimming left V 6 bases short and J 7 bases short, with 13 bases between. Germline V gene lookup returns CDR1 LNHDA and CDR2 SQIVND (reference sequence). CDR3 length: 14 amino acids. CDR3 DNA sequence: TGTGCCAGTAGGAAACAGGGCGAGAATTCACCCCTCCACTTT. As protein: CASRKQGENSPLHF.

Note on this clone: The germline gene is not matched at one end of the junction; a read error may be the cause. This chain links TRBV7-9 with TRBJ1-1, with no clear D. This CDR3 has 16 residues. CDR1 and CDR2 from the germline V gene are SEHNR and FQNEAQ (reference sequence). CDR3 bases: TGTGCCAGCAGCTTTACCCCCAACAGCCCGAACGCTGAAGCTTTCTTT. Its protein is CASSFTPNSPNAEAFF.

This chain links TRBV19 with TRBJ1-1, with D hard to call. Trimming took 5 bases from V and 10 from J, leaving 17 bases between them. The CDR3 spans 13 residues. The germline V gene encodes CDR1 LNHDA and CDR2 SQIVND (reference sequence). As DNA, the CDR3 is TGTGCCAGTAGTTCTTCGGCACCTTCGGGAGCTTTCTTT. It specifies CASSSSAPSGAFF. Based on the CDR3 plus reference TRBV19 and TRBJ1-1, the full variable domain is DGGITQSPKYLFRKEGQNVTLSCEQNLNHDAMYWYRQDPGQGLRLIYYSQIVNDFQKGDIAEGYSVSREKKESFPLTVTSAQKNPTAFYLCASSSSAPSGAFFGQGTRLTVV.